The rows below give T cell receptor beta chains drawn from one sample of a study of blood T cell repertoires in COVID-19. TCRdb's table, derived via immunoSEQ multiplex PCR, lists solely in-frame clones and lacks some. The table includes roughly 140,000 clones, approximately 81% detected once. The sample comprised peripheral blood. The receptors stem from a human donor in a cohort sampled during active COVID-19. Each CDR3 is given with its conserved first and last residue. D genes are given only for firm matches. Size is stated for part of the rows, as once, few or many counts, or as a class when the clone is expanded.

J gene	V gene	clone size	D gene	CDR3 DNA	CDR3 protein
TRBJ2-3	TRBV29-1	.	.	TGCAGCGTCGATACAGGGACAGATACGCAGTATTTT	CSVDTGTDTQYF
TRBJ1-4	TRBV18	once	TRBD1	TGTGCCAGCTCACCTCCCGGGACAGGGGATGAAAAACTGTTTTTT	CASSPPGTGDEKLFF
TRBJ2-3	TRBV7-2	.	TRBD2	TGTGCCAGCAGCCAAAACGGGAGGGGTATCACAGATACGCAGTATTTT	CASSQNGRGITDTQYF
TRBJ1-2	TRBV6-5	.	TRBD1	TGTGCCAGCAGAACAGACAGGGACTATGGCTACACCTTC	CASRTDRDYGYTF
TRBJ2-2	TRBV15	.	.	TGTGCCACCAGCGGGCATTCCGGGGGCGGGGAGCTGTTTTTT	CATSGHSGGGELFF
TRBJ2-2	TRBV9	.	TRBD2	TGTGCCAGCAGCCCGGGACTAGCGACGAACACCGGGGAGCTGTTTTTT	CASSPGLATNTGELFF
TRBJ2-7	TRBV6-5	few	TRBD2	TGTGCCAGCAGTCAGAGCGGGAGTAACGAGCAGTACTTC	CASSQSGSNEQYF
TRBJ1-3	TRBV9	.	.	TGTGCCAGCAGCGTAAGCCAGGGGTCGGGAAACACCATATATTTT	CASSVSQGSGNTIYF
TRBJ2-7	TRBV27	.	TRBD2	TGTGCCAGCAGTTTCCGGACAGGGCGCTCGAGGCCCGGGACTAGCGGGAGGGATGAGCAGTACTTC	CASSFRTGRSRPGTSGRDEQYF
TRBJ1-2	TRBV7-2	.	.	TGTGCCAGCAGCTTAGTTCGGTTCAACTATGGCTACACCTTC	CASSLVRFNYGYTF
TRBJ2-1	TRBV28	few	TRBD2	TGTGCCAGCTGGGGGGCGGAGCGGGGGAATTACAATGAGCAGTTCTTC	CASWGAERGNYNEQFF
TRBJ1-1	TRBV24-1	.	TRBD1	TGTGCCACCAGTGATCCCGACAGGGGGAGCACTGAAGCTTTCTTT	CATSDPDRGSTEAFF
TRBJ2-7	TRBV6-6	few	TRBD2	TGTGCCAGCAGTAGCTCTAGCGGGTTCGCCGAGCAGTACTTC	CASSSSSGFAEQYF
TRBJ2-5	TRBV7-9	.	.	TGTGCCAGCAGCTTAGTAGACAGCCAAGAGACCCAGTACTTC	CASSLVDSQETQYF
TRBJ2-7	TRBV27	.	TRBD2	TGTGCCAGCAGTCCATCCCTCCTCACCGGGACTAGTTCCCCCTACGAGCAGTACTTC	CASSPSLLTGTSSPYEQYF
TRBJ2-5	TRBV28	.	TRBD1	TGTGCCAGCAGTTATTGGACAGGGGTCATCCAAGAGACCCAGTACTTC	CASSYWTGVIQETQYF
TRBJ2-7	TRBV6-2/TRBV6-3	few	TRBD2	TGTGCCAGCAGTCTGACTAGCGTTTCCTACGAGCAGTACTTC	CASSLTSVSYEQYF
TRBJ1-6	TRBV7-6	.	TRBD1	TGTGCCAGCAGCTTAGAAGGGGGCGCAGACTATAATTCACCCCTCCACTTT	CASSLEGGADYNSPLHF
TRBJ2-6	TRBV9	once	TRBD1	TGTGCCAGCAGTCCCCGGACAGGGCCAACCTCACCCTCTGGGGCCAACGTCCTGACTTTC	CASSPRTGPTSPSGANVLTF
TRBJ2-7	TRBV24-1	.	TRBD2	TGTGCCACCAGTGTAGGTACTAGCGGGAGGGCCGACGAGCAGTACTTC	CATSVGTSGRADEQYF
TRBJ2-3	TRBV5-1	.	.	TGCGCCAGCAGCTTCCCTAGAGGTAACACAGATACGCAGTATTTT	CASSFPRGNTDTQYF
TRBJ2-1	TRBV24-1	.	TRBD1	TGTGCCACCAGTGAGTATACAGGGGGCGGTTACAATGAGCAGTTCTTC	CATSEYTGGGYNEQFF
TRBJ2-1	TRBV28	few	TRBD2	TGTGCCAGCAGTTTCTGGACTAGAAAGCAGTTCTTC	CASSFWTRKQFF